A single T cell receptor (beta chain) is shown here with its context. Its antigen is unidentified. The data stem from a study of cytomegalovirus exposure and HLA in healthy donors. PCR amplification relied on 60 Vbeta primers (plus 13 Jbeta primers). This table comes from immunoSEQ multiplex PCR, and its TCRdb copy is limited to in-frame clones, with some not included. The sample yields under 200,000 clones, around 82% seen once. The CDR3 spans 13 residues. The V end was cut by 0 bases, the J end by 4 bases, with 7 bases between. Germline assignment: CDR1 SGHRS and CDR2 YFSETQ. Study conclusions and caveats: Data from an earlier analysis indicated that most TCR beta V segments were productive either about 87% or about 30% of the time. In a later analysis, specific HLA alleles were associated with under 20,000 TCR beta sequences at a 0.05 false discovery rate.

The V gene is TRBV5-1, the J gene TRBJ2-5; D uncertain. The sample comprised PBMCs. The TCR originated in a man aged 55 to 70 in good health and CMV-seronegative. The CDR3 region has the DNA TGCGCCAGCAGCTTGGCCCCCCTAGAGACCCAGTACTTC. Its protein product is CASSLAPLETQYF. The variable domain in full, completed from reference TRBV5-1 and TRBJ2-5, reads KAGVTQTPRYLIKTRGQQVTLSCSPISGHRSVSWYQQTPGQGLQFLFEYFSETQRNKGNFPGRFSGRQFSNSRSEMNVSTLELGDSALYLCASSLAPLETQYFGPGTRLLVL.